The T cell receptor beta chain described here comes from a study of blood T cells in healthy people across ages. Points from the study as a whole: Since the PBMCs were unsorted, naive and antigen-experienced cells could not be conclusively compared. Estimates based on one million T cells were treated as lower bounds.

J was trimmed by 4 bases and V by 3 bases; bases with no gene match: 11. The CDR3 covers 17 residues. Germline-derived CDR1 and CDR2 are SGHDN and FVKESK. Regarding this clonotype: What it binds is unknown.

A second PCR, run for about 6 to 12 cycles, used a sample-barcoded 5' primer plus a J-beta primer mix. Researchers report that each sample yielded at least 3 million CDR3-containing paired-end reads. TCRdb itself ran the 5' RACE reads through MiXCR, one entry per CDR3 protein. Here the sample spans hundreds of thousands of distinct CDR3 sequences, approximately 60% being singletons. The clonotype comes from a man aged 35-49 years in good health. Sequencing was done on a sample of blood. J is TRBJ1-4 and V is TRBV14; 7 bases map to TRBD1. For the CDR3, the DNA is TGTGCCAGCAGCCAGAGACCCGGGACAGCGAGTAATGAAAAACTGTTTTTT. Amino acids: CASSQRPGTASNEKLFF.